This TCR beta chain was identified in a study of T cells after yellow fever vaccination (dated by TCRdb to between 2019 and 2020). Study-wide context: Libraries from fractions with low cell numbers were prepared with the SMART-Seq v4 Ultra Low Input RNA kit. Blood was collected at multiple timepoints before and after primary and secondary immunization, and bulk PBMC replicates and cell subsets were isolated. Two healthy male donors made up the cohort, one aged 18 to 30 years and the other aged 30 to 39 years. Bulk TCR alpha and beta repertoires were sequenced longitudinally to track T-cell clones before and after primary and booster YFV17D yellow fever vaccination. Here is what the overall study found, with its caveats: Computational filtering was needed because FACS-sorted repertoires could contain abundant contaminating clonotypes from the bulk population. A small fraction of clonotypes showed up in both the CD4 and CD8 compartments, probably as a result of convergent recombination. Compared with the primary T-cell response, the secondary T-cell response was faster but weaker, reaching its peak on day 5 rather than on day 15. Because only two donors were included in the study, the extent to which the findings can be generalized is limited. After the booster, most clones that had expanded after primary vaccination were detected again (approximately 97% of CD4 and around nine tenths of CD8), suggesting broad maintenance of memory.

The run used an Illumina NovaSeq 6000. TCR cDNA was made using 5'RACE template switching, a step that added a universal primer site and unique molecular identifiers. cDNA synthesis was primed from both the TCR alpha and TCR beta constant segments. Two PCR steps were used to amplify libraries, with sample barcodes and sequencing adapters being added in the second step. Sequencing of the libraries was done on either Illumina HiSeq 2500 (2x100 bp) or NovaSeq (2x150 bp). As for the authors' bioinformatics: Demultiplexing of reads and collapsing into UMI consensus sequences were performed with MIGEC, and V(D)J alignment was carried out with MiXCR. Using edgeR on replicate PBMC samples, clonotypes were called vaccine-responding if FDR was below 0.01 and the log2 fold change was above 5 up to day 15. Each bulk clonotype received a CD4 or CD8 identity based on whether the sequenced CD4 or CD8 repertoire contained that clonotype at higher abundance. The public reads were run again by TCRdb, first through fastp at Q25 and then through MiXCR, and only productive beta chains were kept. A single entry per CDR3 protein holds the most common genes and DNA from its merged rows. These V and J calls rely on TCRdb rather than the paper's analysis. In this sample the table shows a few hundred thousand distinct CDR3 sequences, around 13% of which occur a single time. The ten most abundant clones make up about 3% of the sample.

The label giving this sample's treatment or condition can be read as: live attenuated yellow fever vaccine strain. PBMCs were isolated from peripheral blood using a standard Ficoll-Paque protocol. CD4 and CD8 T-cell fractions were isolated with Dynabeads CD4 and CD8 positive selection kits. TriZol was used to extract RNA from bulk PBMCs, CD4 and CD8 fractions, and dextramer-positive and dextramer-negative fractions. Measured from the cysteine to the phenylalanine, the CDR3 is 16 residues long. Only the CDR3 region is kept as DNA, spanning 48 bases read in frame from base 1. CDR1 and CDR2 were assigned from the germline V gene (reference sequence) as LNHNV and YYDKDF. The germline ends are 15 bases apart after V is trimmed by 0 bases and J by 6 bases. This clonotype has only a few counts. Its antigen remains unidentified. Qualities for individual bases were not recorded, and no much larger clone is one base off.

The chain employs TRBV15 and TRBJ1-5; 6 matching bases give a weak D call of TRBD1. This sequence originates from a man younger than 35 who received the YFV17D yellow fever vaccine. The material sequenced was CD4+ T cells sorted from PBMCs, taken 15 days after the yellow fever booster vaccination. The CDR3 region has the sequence CATSRDGGRGVQPQHF. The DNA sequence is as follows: TGTGCCACCAGCAGAGATGGGGGCAGGGGCGTTCAGCCCCAGCATTTT.